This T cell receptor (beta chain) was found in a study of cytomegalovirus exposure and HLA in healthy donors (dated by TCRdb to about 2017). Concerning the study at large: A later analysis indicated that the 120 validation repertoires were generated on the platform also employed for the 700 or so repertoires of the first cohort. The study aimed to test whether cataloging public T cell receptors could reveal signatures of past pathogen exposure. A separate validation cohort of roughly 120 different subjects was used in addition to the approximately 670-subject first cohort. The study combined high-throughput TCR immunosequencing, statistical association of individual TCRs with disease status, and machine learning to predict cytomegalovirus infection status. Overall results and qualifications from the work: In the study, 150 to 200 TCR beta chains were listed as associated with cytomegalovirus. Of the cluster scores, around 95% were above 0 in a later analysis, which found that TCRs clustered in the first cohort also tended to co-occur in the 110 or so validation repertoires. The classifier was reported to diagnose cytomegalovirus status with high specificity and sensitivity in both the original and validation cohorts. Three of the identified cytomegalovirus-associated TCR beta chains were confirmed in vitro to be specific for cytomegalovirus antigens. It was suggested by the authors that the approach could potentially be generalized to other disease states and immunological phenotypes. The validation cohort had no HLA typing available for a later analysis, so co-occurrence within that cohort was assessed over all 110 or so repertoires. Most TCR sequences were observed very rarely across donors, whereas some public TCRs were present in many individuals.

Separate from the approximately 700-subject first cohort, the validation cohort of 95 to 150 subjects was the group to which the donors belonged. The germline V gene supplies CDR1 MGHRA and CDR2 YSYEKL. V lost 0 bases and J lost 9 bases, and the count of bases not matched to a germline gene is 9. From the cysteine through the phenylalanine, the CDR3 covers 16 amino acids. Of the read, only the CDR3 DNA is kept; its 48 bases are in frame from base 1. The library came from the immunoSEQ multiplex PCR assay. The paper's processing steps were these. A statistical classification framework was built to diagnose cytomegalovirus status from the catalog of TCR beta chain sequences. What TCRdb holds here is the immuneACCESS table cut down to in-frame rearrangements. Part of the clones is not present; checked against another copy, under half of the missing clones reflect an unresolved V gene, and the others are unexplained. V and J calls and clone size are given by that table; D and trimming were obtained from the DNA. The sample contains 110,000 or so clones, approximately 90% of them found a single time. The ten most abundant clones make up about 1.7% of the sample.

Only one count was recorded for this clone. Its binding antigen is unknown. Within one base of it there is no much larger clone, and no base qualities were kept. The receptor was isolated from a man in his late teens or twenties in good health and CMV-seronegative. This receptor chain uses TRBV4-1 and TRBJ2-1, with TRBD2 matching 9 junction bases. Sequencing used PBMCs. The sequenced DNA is TGCGCCAGCAGCCAAGATGGGTCTAGCGGGGAACGTGAGCAGTTCTTC. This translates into CASSQDGSSGEREQFF.